A single sample gave rise to the 22 T cell receptor beta chains below, sequenced in a study of blood T cell repertoires in COVID-19. Measured with immunoSEQ multiplex PCR; TCRdb has only the in-frame clones, and not every one. In the table there are more than 150,000 clones, about 83% of which are singletons. Sequenced: peripheral blood. These receptors originate from a man between 65 and 85 years old who had recovered from COVID-19.

The V gene is TRBV9, the J gene TRBJ2-1; 9 positions agree with TRBD2. Germline V gives CDR1 SGDLS, CDR2 YYNGEE. This CDR3 has 15 amino acids. Trimming at V came to 2 bases and at J to 6 bases, leaving 6 bases not matched to a gene. CDR3: CASSVIAGEGNEQFF. The CDR3 nucleotides are TGTGCCAGCAGCGTCATAGCGGGAGAAGGCAATGAGCAGTTCTTC.

The rearrangement links TRBV29-1 to TRBJ2-5; D possibly corresponds to TRBD1 (6 bases). Germline assignment: CDR1 SQVTM and CDR2 ANQGSEA. Deletions cut 4 bases from V and 5 bases from J, with 14 bases between. This CDR3 region has 13 residues. The CDR3 loop is CSVATGSTETQYF. The CDR3, as DNA: TGCAGCGTTGCTACAGGGTCCACGGAGACCCAGTACTTC.

The chain joins TRBV2 to TRBJ1-1, with D possibly matching TRBD1 (6 bases). CDR3 length equals 13 residues. Germline CDR1 and CDR2: SNHLY and FYNNEI. Between the trimmed V and J ends, which lost 8 bases and 1 base, there was a span of 11 bases. The CDR3 loop reads CASQKTGNTEAFF. For the CDR3, the DNA is TGTGCCAGCCAGAAGACAGGGAACACTGAAGCTTTCTTT. The full variable domain, its missing parts supplied by reference TRBV2 and TRBJ1-1, is EPEVTQTPSHQVTQMGQEVILRCVPISNHLYFYWYRQILGQKVEFLVSFYNNEISEKSEIFDDQFSVERPDGSNFTLKIRSTKLEDSAMYFCASQKTGNTEAFFGQGTRLTVV.

The chain is built from TRBV7-9 and TRBJ2-3, with TRBD2 matching over 14 bases. CDR3 length: 15 residues. Germline V lookup: CDR1 SEHNR, CDR2 FQNEAQ (reference sequence). J was trimmed by 8 bases and V by 4 bases; bases with no gene match: 5. CDR3 in amino acids: CASSSAGLAGVTQYF. The DNA for the CDR3 is TGTGCCAGCAGCTCTGCGGGACTAGCGGGAGTTACGCAGTATTTT.

The chain has TRBV7-6 and TRBJ2-3; 7 bases are shared with TRBD2. The J segment lost 7 bases and the V segment lost 5 bases, leaving 12 bases of the junction unmatched. This CDR3 has 15 residues. Germline V gives CDR1 SGHVS, CDR2 FNYEAQ. In DNA, the CDR3 is TGTGCCAGCAGCGCTACTAGCGTCAGGGAGTATACGCAGTATTTT. Protein product: CASSATSVREYTQYF.

The chain joins TRBV5-1 to TRBJ2-7; 9 bases align to TRBD1. V was clipped by 1 base and J by 6 bases; unmatched bases: 8. The CDR3 runs 15 residues. Germline V gene lookup returns CDR1 SGHRS and CDR2 YFSETQ. This CDR3 is CASSLQTGGYSEQYF. Here the CDR3 DNA reads TGCGCCAGCAGCTTGCAGACAGGGGGTTATTCCGAGCAGTACTTC.

The chain combines TRBV7-9 with TRBJ1-5; D not resolved. The CDR3 covers 16 residues. Germline lookup yields CDR1 SEHNR and CDR2 FQNEAQ (reference sequence). The V end was cut by 5 bases, the J end by 0 bases, with 14 bases between. The CDR3 region is CASSPLDTYSNQPQHF. CDR3 DNA sequence: TGTGCCAGCAGCCCACTAGACACGTATAGCAATCAGCCCCAGCATTTT.

The chain recombines TRBV3-1 (or the pseudogene TRBV3-2) with TRBJ2-1; D remains unclear. The V end was cut by 5 bases, the J end by 0 bases, with 14 bases between. The CDR3 has 16 residues. Germline V gene data show CDR1 as LGHDT and CDR2 as YNNKEL (reference sequence). CDR3 in DNA: TGTGCCAGCAGCTCAAGAACAGTTAGCTCCTACAATGAGCAGTTCTTC. Its translation is CASSSRTVSSYNEQFF.

This chain uses TRBV10-1 with TRBJ1-1; D gene unclear. Per germline, CDR1 WNHNN and CDR2 SYGVQD (reference sequence). The CDR3 consists of 14 residues. The V end was cut by 7 bases, the J end by 4 bases, with 16 bases between. Here the CDR3 DNA reads TGCGCCAGCATGGACCGACTAACGAGCACTGAAGCTTTCTTT. Protein: CASMDRLTSTEAFF.

The rearrangement joins TRBV5-1 to TRBJ2-1; 7 bases map to TRBD1. There are 15 residues in the CDR3. Germline V gene data show CDR1 as SGHRS and CDR2 as YFSETQ. Trimming removed 3 bases from V and 0 bases from J; junction bases left unmatched: 3. The CDR3 DNA sequence: TGCGCCAGCAGCTCCACAGGGGACTCCTACAATGAGCAGTTCTTC. This gives the protein CASSSTGDSYNEQFF.

The genes are TRBV25-1 and TRBJ2-4; D is perhaps TRBD1 (6 bases). There are 13 residues in the CDR3. The germline V gene has CDR1 MGHDK and CDR2 SYGVNS. Trimming removed 7 bases at V and 8 bases at J, with 15 bases between. For the CDR3, the DNA is TGTGCCAGCAATCGAACAGGGATCCACATTCAGTACTTC. Translating gives CASNRTGIHIQYF.

The CDR3 spells CASSLETSGKIIPGYEQYF. Written as DNA, the CDR3 is TGTGCCAGCAGCTTAGAAACTAGCGGGAAAATAATCCCCGGGTACGAGCAGTACTTC. The rearrangement uses TRBV7-8 and TRBJ2-7, with 10 nucleotides matching TRBD2. The J segment lost 4 bases and the V segment lost 1 base, leaving 16 bases of the junction unmatched. The CDR3 runs to 19 residues. Germline CDR1 reads SGHVS; CDR2 reads FQNEAQ. The entire variable domain, with the rest obtained from reference TRBV7-8 and TRBJ2-7, is as follows: GAGVSQSPRYKVAKRGQDVALRCDPISGHVSLFWYQQALGQGPEFLTYFQNEAQLDKSGLPSDRFFAERPEGSVSTLKIQRTQQEDSAVYLCASSLETSGKIIPGYEQYFGPGTRLTVT.

The chain combines TRBV19 with TRBJ2-5, with D hard to call. The V and J ends lost 7 bases and 3 bases respectively, with 15 bases between them. Germline CDR1 reads LNHDA; CDR2 reads SQIVND (reference sequence). The CDR3 totals 14 residues. For the CDR3, the DNA is TGTGCCAGTAAATCTAGACCGGTAAAAGAGACCCAGTACTTC. Translation: CASKSRPVKETQYF.

The V call is TRBV5-1, the J call TRBJ2-2; 8 bases are a match to TRBD1. The CDR3 consists of 15 residues. Germline lookup yields CDR1 SGHRS and CDR2 YFSETQ. V was clipped by 0 bases and J by 6 bases; unmatched bases: 4. The DNA for the CDR3 is TGCGCCAGCAGCTTGGGCATGACAGGGGCCGGGGAGCTGTTTTTT. This codes for CASSLGMTGAGELFF.

The chain couples TRBV29-1 to TRBJ2-3; 7 bases align to TRBD2. There are 14 residues in the CDR3. The germline V gene encodes CDR1 SQVTM and CDR2 ANQGSEA. The J segment lost 3 bases and the V segment lost 4 bases, leaving 7 bases of the junction unmatched. CDR3 in DNA: TGCAGCGTTGCCGGCGGGAGAAGGACAGATACGCAGTATTTT. Residues: CSVAGGRRTDTQYF.

The J gene is TRBJ2-2, the V gene TRBV5-6, with D unclear. Germline-derived CDR1 and CDR2 are SGHDT and YYEEEE. CDR3 length: 12 residues. The V end lost 3 bases, the J end lost 7 bases, and 7 bases lay between the germline ends. Written as DNA, the CDR3 is TGTGCCAGCAGCTCCCCGTTCGGGGAGCTGTTTTTT. It translates to CASSSPFGELFF.

The V call is TRBV19, the J call TRBJ2-1; 7 bases fit TRBD1. The length of the CDR3 is 15 residues. J was trimmed by 5 bases and V by 0 bases; bases with no gene match: 4. The germline V gene encodes CDR1 LNHDA and CDR2 SQIVND (reference sequence). Here the CDR3 reads CASSIEGTENNEQFF. As DNA, the CDR3 is TGTGCCAGTAGTATAGAAGGGACAGAGAACAATGAGCAGTTCTTC.

The rearrangement joins TRBV10-1 to TRBJ2-7, with 9 bases aligning to TRBD2. Per germline, CDR1 WNHNN and CDR2 SYGVQD (reference sequence). The CDR3 consists of 13 residues. J was trimmed by 4 bases and V by 6 bases; bases with no gene match: 4. The CDR3 loop reads CASSKAGGYEQYF. In DNA form, the CDR3 reads TGCGCCAGCAGCAAAGCGGGAGGATACGAGCAGTACTTC.

The chain is built from TRBV27 and TRBJ2-5; 9 bases agree with TRBD2. Per germline, CDR1 MNHEY and CDR2 SMNVEV (reference sequence). J was trimmed by 2 bases and V by 2 bases; bases with no gene match: 3. The CDR3 extends over 15 amino acids. The CDR3 sequence: CASSLGTSRQETQYF. In nucleotides, the CDR3 is TGTGCCAGCAGTTTAGGGACTAGCAGGCAAGAGACCCAGTACTTC.

DNA for the CDR3: TGTGCCAGCAGCCCCCCTGGGTCGGGACTCTACAATGAGCAGTTCTTC. Amino acids: CASSPPGSGLYNEQFF. This chain connects TRBV7-9 to TRBJ2-1; tentative D call: TRBD2 (6 bases). Germline V CDR1 and CDR2: SEHNR, FQNEAQ (reference sequence). The CDR3 sequence is 16 residues long. The V end was cut by 5 bases, the J end by 3 bases, with 17 bases between.

The chain is built from TRBV19 and TRBJ2-1, with 8 positions matching TRBD2. Germline V gives CDR1 LNHDA, CDR2 SQIVND (reference sequence). The CDR3 extends over 16 amino acids. V was pared by 5 bases and J by 7 bases, with 13 bases of the junction left unmatched. As DNA, the CDR3 is TGTGCCAGTAGTCCGCCTGAAGCGGGAGTAGGGAATGAGCAGTTCTTC. It is translated as CASSPPEAGVGNEQFF.

This clone was observed a handful of times. An end of the junction does not agree with germline; a read error may underlie this. The chain recombines TRBV7-7 with TRBJ2-7; no clear D. Germline values: CDR1 SSHAT, CDR2 FNYEAQ (reference sequence). This CDR3 is 15 amino acids long. The CDR3, as DNA: TGTGCTAGCAGCTTAATGCACAGCAGCTCCTACGAGCAGTACTTC. This gives the protein CASSLMHSSSYEQYF.